These 30 T cell receptor beta chains were all obtained from the same sample, sequenced in a study of CD8 T cells in Susac syndrome. Random hexamers served to reverse transcribe about 0.45 to 1 ug RNA. One entry per CDR3 protein, called by TCRdb with MiXCR from the immunoSEQ multiplex PCR reads. The sample comprises fewer than 350,000 distinct CDR3 sequences, about 91% of which are singletons, and over 0.065% rests with the top ten. Source material: CD4+ T cells from PBMCs. The receptors come from a human donor with multiple sclerosis.

This clonotype appeared once. V usage is TRBV2 and J usage is TRBJ2-2; D is perhaps TRBD2 (5 bases). This CDR3 has 16 amino acids. Germline assignment: CDR1 SNHLY and CDR2 FYNNEI. Trimming left V 4 bases short and J 0 bases short, with 12 bases between. The CDR3 nucleotides are TGTGCCAGCAGTGGAGGGCGGTTCGCGAACACCGGGGAGCTGTTTTTT. Its protein is CASSGGRFANTGELFF.

The chain carries TRBV5-1 and TRBJ2-3; the D gene could be TRBD1 or TRBD2 (5 bases each). Per the germline V gene, CDR1 is SGHRS and CDR2 is YFSETQ. The V end was cut by 7 bases, the J end by 0 bases, with 6 bases between. The CDR3 length is 12 residues. The CDR3 DNA sequence: TGCGCCAGCGGGACCAGCACAGATACGCAGTATTTT. Residues: CASGTSTDTQYF.

This clonotype has just one count. V usage is TRBV7-2 and J usage is TRBJ2-5; possible D gene TRBD2, 5 bases. Germline CDR1 is SGHTA and CDR2 is FQGNSA. This CDR3 region has 15 residues. V gave up 1 base and J gave up 5 bases, with 14 bases separating them. CDR3 sequence (DNA): TGTGCCAGCAGCTTAGAGTTCCGGGGTTTTGAGACCCAGTACTTC. Protein product: CASSLEFRGFETQYF.

This clonotype has more than one count but fewer than ten. The V gene is TRBV11-2, the J gene TRBJ1-1, with D uncertain. This CDR3 is built from 14 residues. In germline, CDR1 is SGHAT, CDR2 FQNNGV. V was pared by 3 bases and J by 1 base, with 9 bases between. The CDR3 DNA reads as TGTGCCAGCAGCTTGAGGGTTCCGAACACTGAAGCTTTCTTT. It encodes CASSLRVPNTEAFF. The whole variable domain, filled in from reference TRBV11-2 and TRBJ1-1, reads EAGVAQSPRYKIIEKRQSVAFWCNPISGHATLYWYQQILGQGPKLLIQFQNNGVVDDSQLPKDRFSAERLKGVDSTLKIQPAKLEDSAVYLCASSLRVPNTEAFFGQGTRLTVV.

The chain links TRBV18 to TRBJ1-1; D uncertain. Trimming left V 4 bases short and J 1 base short, with 13 bases between. CDR3 length equals 15 residues. Germline assignment: CDR1 KGHSH and CDR2 LQKENI. This CDR3 reads CASSRLGSPNTEAFF. CDR3 DNA: TGTGCCAGCTCACGGCTGGGCAGCCCGAACACTGAAGCTTTCTTT. Combining the CDR3 with reference TRBV18 and TRBJ1-1 gives the whole variable domain NAGVMQNPRHLVRRRGQEARLRCSPMKGHSHVYWYRQLPEEGLKFMVYLQKENIIDESGMPKERFSAEFPKEGPSILRIQQVVRGDSAAYFCASSRLGSPNTEAFFGQGTRLTVV.

The V and J genes are TRBV29-1 and TRBJ1-2; unclear D gene. Germline-derived CDR1 and CDR2 are SQVTM and ANQGSEA. The CDR3 loop spans 13 amino acids. V gave up 7 bases and J gave up 6 bases, with 18 bases separating them. The chain's CDR3 is CSAGEAGGNGYTF. In nucleotides, the CDR3 is TGCAGCGCAGGTGAAGCGGGCGGCAATGGCTACACCTTC.

The V gene is TRBV29-1, the J gene TRBJ2-4; D unclear. V gave up 6 bases and J gave up 1 base, with 13 bases separating them. This CDR3 spans 14 amino acids. Germline V CDR1 and CDR2: SQVTM, ANQGSEA. The CDR3 protein is CSVETGSAKNIQYF. The CDR3 DNA sequence: TGCAGCGTCGAGACGGGCTCGGCCAAAAACATTCAGTACTTC.

The chain carries TRBV19 and TRBJ1-1; weak D call: TRBD1 (5 bases). The V and J ends lost 7 bases and 3 bases respectively, with 15 bases between them. Germline CDR1 reads LNHDA; CDR2 reads SQIVND (reference sequence). CDR3 length: 14 residues. This CDR3 reads CASTVLGGDTEAFF. In DNA, the CDR3 is TGTGCCAGTACGGTCCTTGGGGGAGACACTGAAGCTTTCTTT.

This clonotype was observed a single time. J is TRBJ1-1 and V is TRBV7-2, with D hard to call. The V end lost 1 base, the J end lost 6 bases, and 15 bases lay between the germline ends. There are 15 residues in the CDR3. The germline V gene encodes CDR1 SGHTA and CDR2 FQGNSA. The CDR3 loop reads CASSLGAGVVAEAFF. Here the CDR3 DNA reads TGTGCCAGCAGCTTAGGTGCGGGTGTTGTGGCTGAAGCTTTCTTT.

The V gene is TRBV20-1, the J gene TRBJ2-1; TRBD1 matches 7 bases. V dropped 3 bases and J dropped 2; count of bases not matched to a gene: 7. Looked up from germline, CDR1 is DFQATT and CDR2 is SNEGSKA (reference sequence). CDR3 length: 15 amino acids. The chain's CDR3 is CSASPNRGPYNEQFF. The CDR3 nucleotides are TGCAGTGCTAGTCCGAACAGGGGACCCTACAATGAGCAGTTCTTC.

The chain joins TRBV4-3 to TRBJ2-1, with D perhaps matching TRBD2 (6 bases). The V end was cut by 1 base, the J end by 0 bases, with 7 bases between. CDR1 is LGHNA and CDR2 is YSLEER in the germline V gene. The CDR3 spans 15 residues. In DNA, the CDR3 is TGCGCCAGCAGCCAAGCGGGGGACTCCTACAATGAGCAGTTCTTC. Its translation is CASSQAGDSYNEQFF.

The rearrangement uses TRBV3-1 and TRBJ2-1, with 11 bases aligning to TRBD2. V shed 1 base and J 6 bases; nucleotides not matched to a gene: 5. Germline CDR1 LGHDT, CDR2 YNNKEL (reference sequence). The CDR3 is 16 residues long. This CDR3 is CASSQGSGGALNEQFF. The CDR3 region has the DNA TGTGCCAGCAGCCAAGGTAGCGGGGGGGCCCTCAATGAGCAGTTCTTC.

This chain connects TRBV28 to TRBJ1-2, with D possibly matching TRBD1 (6 bases). Germline lookup yields CDR1 MDHEN and CDR2 SYDVKM. The length of the CDR3 is 12 residues. Trimming removed 7 bases at V and 6 bases at J, with 12 bases between. The CDR3 DNA follows: TGTGCCAGCACTCTGGCAGGGGATGGCTACACCTTC. Amino acid sequence: CASTLAGDGYTF.

This clonotype has a handful of counts. The chain joins TRBV27 to TRBJ2-7; D is unresolved. V lost 1 base and J 7 bases, leaving 11 bases between the germline ends. CDR1 and CDR2 (germline): MNHEY, SMNVEV (reference sequence). CDR3 size: 13 residues. CDR3 residues: CASSLWPLGEQYF. CDR3 coding DNA: TGTGCCAGCAGTTTATGGCCCTTAGGGGAGCAGTACTTC.

V usage is TRBV18 and J usage is TRBJ2-7; tentative D call: TRBD2 (5 bases). Germline V gene data show CDR1 as KGHSH and CDR2 as LQKENI. The CDR3 covers 13 residues. V was shortened by 3 bases and J by 4 bases, with 10 bases between the two germline ends. The CDR3 DNA reads TGTGCCAGCTCACCGCCGACGGGGTACGAGCAGTACTTC. This gives the protein CASSPPTGYEQYF.

V and J are TRBV18 and TRBJ1-4; the D gene is possibly TRBD1 (5 bases). This CDR3 is built from 14 residues. Trimming pared 4 bases from V and 7 bases from J, leaving 13 bases between. The germline CDR1 and CDR2 sequences are KGHSH and LQKENI. The CDR3: CASSQGTGSEKLFF. DNA for the CDR3: TGTGCCAGCTCACAAGGGACGGGCTCTGAAAAACTGTTTTTT.

The genes are TRBV14 and TRBJ1-4; D gene ambiguous. The germline V gene encodes CDR1 SGHDN and CDR2 FVKESK. This CDR3 has 15 residues. V was clipped by 4 bases and J by 8 bases, with 17 bases between them. CDR3: CASSRAALSEEKLFF. The CDR3 nucleotides are TGTGCCAGCAGCCGTGCTGCGTTGTCAGAAGAAAAACTGTTTTTT.

This chain links TRBV6-1 with TRBJ2-2, with D maybe TRBD1 (7 bases). From germline, CDR1 is MNHNS and CDR2 SASEGT. V was trimmed by 6 bases and J by 1 base, leaving 21 bases between them. CDR3 length equals 18 residues. The CDR3 DNA is TGTGCCAGCAGGGCCCCCTGGAGGGGGCAATTGAACACCGGGGAGCTGTTTTTT. It translates to CASRAPWRGQLNTGELFF.

A single count supports this clonotype. CDR3 region: CASSLSLGTEAFF. The CDR3 coding sequence is TGTGCCAGCAGCCTTTCCCTGGGGACTGAAGCTTTCTTT. The rearrangement links TRBV12-3 or TRBV12-4 to TRBJ1-1, with D uncertain. This CDR3 has 13 amino acids. V was clipped by 6 bases and J by 5 bases, with 13 bases between them.

The rearrangement uses TRBV3-1 and TRBJ2-1, with 10 bases that match TRBD2. This CDR3 is 15 amino acids long. Germline V CDR1 and CDR2: LGHDT, YNNKEL (reference sequence). The ends lost 1 base at V and 8 bases at J; junction bases unmatched: 5. CDR3 DNA sequence: TGTGCCAGCAGCCAAGGCCCTAGCGGGAGCTATGAGCAGTTCTTC. Translated: CASSQGPSGSYEQFF.

This chain uses TRBV6-1 with TRBJ2-3; no reliable D call. The CDR3 totals 11 residues. CDR1 is MNHNS, CDR2 SASEGT, per germline. The ends were cut back, 8 bases at V and 1 base at J, with 4 bases in the middle. CDR3 in amino acids: CASQGTDTQYF. CDR3 coding DNA: TGTGCCAGCCAAGGCACAGATACGCAGTATTTT.

V gene TRBV20-1 combines with J gene TRBJ2-5; TRBD2 agrees at 8 bases. V lost 6 bases to trimming and J lost 4 bases; unmatched junction nucleotides: 22. CDR1 DFQATT and CDR2 SNEGSKA come from the germline V gene (reference sequence). This CDR3 comprises 18 residues. The CDR3 is CSAGGPQRGILGGETQYF. CDR3 DNA sequence: TGCAGTGCCGGGGGCCCTCAGCGGGGGATCCTAGGTGGAGAGACCCAGTACTTC.

This sequence joins TRBV6-5 and TRBJ1-5; tentative D call: TRBD1 (6 bases). Germline CDR1 is MNHEY and CDR2 is SVGAGI. V shed 0 bases and J shed 3 bases, with 18 bases lying between them. The CDR3 has 18 amino acids. The CDR3 DNA reads as TGTGCCAGCAGTTACTCGTGGGGGGGCGCGAGGATCAATCAGCCCCAGCATTTT. Translated: CASSYSWGGARINQPQHF.

The chain carries TRBV6-2 or TRBV6-3 and TRBJ1-1; maybe TRBD1 (5 bases). CDR1 is MNHEY and CDR2 is SVGEGT in the germline V gene. The CDR3 is made up of 15 amino acids. Trimming removed 4 bases at V and 1 base at J, with 13 bases between. CDR3 protein: CASSFPGRRNTEAFF. The CDR3 nucleotides are TGTGCCAGCAGTTTTCCGGGACGGCGGAACACTGAAGCTTTCTTT.

This clonotype has only one observation. The chain links TRBV7-9 to TRBJ2-2; 8 bases match TRBD2. The CDR3 loop spans 17 amino acids. The V and J ends lost 3 bases and 6 bases, in that order; junction bases with no gene match: 12. Germline V gives CDR1 SEHNR, CDR2 FQNEAQ (reference sequence). CDR3: CASSFIDVLAVPGELFF. The CDR3 coding sequence is TGTGCCAGCAGCTTCATCGACGTACTAGCGGTTCCCGGGGAGCTGTTTTTT.

For this clonotype: One end of the junction is discordant with germline, which a read error may explain. This sequence joins TRBV5-4 and TRBJ1-2, with 8 nucleotides matching TRBD1. The CDR3 runs 13 residues. Germline lookup yields CDR1 SGHNT and CDR2 YYREEE (reference sequence). CDR3 bases: TGTGCCAGCAGTTTGGACAGGGAGATACCCAACCCATTC. This translates into CASSLDREIPNPF.

The J gene is TRBJ2-5, the V gene TRBV6-6; no reliable D call. Trimming removed 5 bases at V and 5 bases at J, with 15 bases between. This CDR3 is built from 14 residues. Germline V gives CDR1 MNHNY, CDR2 SVGAGI (reference sequence). The chain's CDR3 is CASSDPDIRETQYF. Here the CDR3 DNA reads TGTGCCAGCAGTGACCCTGATATTCGGGAGACCCAGTACTTC.

The chain recombines TRBV7-6 with TRBJ2-2; 9 bases fit TRBD1. There are 15 residues in the CDR3. Germline loops: CDR1 SGHVS, CDR2 FNYEAQ. V lost 4 bases, J lost 4 bases, and 4 bases stayed unmatched. The CDR3 coding sequence is TGTGCCAGCAGCTCCCCGGGACAGGGCACCGGGGAGCTGTTTTTT. Residues: CASSSPGQGTGELFF.

J is TRBJ2-1 and V is TRBV6-2 or TRBV6-3; D gene ambiguous. In germline, CDR1 is MNHEY, CDR2 SVGEGT. With 2 bases removed from V and 9 bases from J, the gap between germline ends came to 8 bases. This CDR3 comprises 12 residues. The CDR3 reads CASSYLSSEQFF. CDR3 bases: TGTGCCAGCAGTTACCTGTCCAGTGAGCAGTTCTTC.

This chain uses TRBV24-1 with TRBJ2-2, with TRBD2 identical over 8 bases. Trimming cost V 4 bases and J 4 bases; bases outside gene matches: 1. In germline, CDR1 is KGHDR, CDR2 SFDVKD. The CDR3 runs to 14 residues. The DNA of the CDR3 is TGTGCCACCAGTGAGGCGGGAGGCACCGGGGAGCTGTTTTTT. It is translated as CATSEAGGTGELFF.